The T cell receptor (beta chain) described here comes from a study of low-dose radiotherapy and immunotherapy resistance in tumors. In the study overall: Aspirin was taken orally at 300 mg daily by patients, and this continued for four cycles from cycle 1 day 1.

Germline V gives CDR1 SGHRS, CDR2 YFSETQ. With 1 base clipped from V and 0 bases from J, the junction kept 6 bases outside the gene matches. The CDR3 is made up of 17 amino acids. It was nivolumab, ipilimumab, aspirin, low-dose cyclophosphamide and low-dose radiotherapy that donors received. Those who qualified had advanced solid tumors (lacking tumor-infiltrating lymphocytes). Gene-specific TRAV and TRBV primers were used for first-strand cDNA, covering alpha and beta chains. The PCR that amplified TCRs ran for about 20 cycles, relying on a constant-region primer and a V-primer adapter. TCRdb reprocessed the reads with MiXCR, giving one entry per CDR3 protein. The table includes approximately 11,000 distinct CDR3 sequences, about 47% detected once.

The V and J genes are TRBV5-1 and TRBJ2-2; 7 nucleotides align to TRBD1. The source is a human donor with advanced metastatic prostate, ovarian, gallbladder or colorectal cancer (not recorded which). This table probably holds off-target reads from a library built for another chain. The DNA for the CDR3 is TGCGCCAGCAGCTTGCCCAGGACAGGAACGAACACCGGGGAGCTGTTTTTT. Protein product: CASSLPRTGTNTGELFF.